This passage covers 5 T cell receptor beta chains from one sample sequenced in a study of blood T cell repertoires in COVID-19. Libraries were prepared by immunoSEQ multiplex PCR; TCRdb keeps only in-frame clonotypes and omits some of them. The sample yields about 36,000 clones, about 88% seen once. The sequencing sample was made of peripheral blood. These TCRs come from a human donor in a cohort sampled during active COVID-19.

The chain employs TRBV6-5 and TRBJ2-1; 8 bases agree with TRBD2. The junction had 2 bases not matched to a gene; V was cut back by 6 bases and J by 10 bases. Germline CDR1 is MNHEY and CDR2 is SVGAGI. CDR3 length: 11 residues. Written as DNA, the CDR3 is TGTGCCAGCAGGCGCGGGGGGGAGCAGTTCTTC. This translates into CASRRGGEQFF.

This chain joins TRBV28 and TRBJ1-5, with D perhaps TRBD1 (5 bases). Per the germline V gene, CDR1 is MDHEN and CDR2 is SYDVKM. Trimming shortened V by 10 bases and J by 4 bases, and 17 bases separated the two germline ends. This CDR3 contains 14 residues. CDR3 DNA: TGTGCCACCCGCCCGGGGGGGGGTAATCAGCCCCAGCATTTT. Translating it yields CATRPGGGNQPQHF.

The CDR3 reads CASSYSGNRGFTEAFF. The CDR3 DNA reads TGTGCCAGCAGTTACTCGGGTAACAGGGGCTTTACTGAAGCTTTCTTT. The genes are TRBV6-5 and TRBJ1-1; 7 positions match TRBD1. The V gene end was trimmed by 0 bases and the J gene end by 5 bases; junction bases not matched to a gene: 9. Looked up from germline, CDR1 is MNHEY and CDR2 is SVGAGI. The CDR3 contains 16 residues.

V usage is TRBV7-9 and J usage is TRBJ2-3; 11 bases align to TRBD2. The germline CDR1 and CDR2 sequences are SEHNR and FQNEAQ (reference sequence). CDR3 length equals 15 residues. The V gene end was trimmed by 7 bases and the J gene end by 2 bases; junction bases not matched to a gene: 5. CDR3 nucleotide sequence: TGTGCCAGCAAAACTAGCGGGGGCCTCACAGATACGCAGTATTTT. Amino acids: CASKTSGGLTDTQYF. Supplemented by reference TRBV7-9 and TRBJ2-3, the full variable domain reads DTGVSQNPRHKITKRGQNVTFRCDPISEHNRLYWYRQTLGQGPEFLTYFQNEAQLEKSRLLSDRFSAERPKGSFSTLEIQRTEQGDSAMYLCASKTSGGLTDTQYFGPGTRLTVL.

CDR3 region: CASSIGQGAPYEQYF. The CDR3 region has the DNA TGTGCCAGTAGTATAGGCCAGGGGGCTCCCTACGAGCAGTACTTC. The rearrangement joins TRBV19 to TRBJ2-7, with 8 bases aligning to TRBD1. Trimming removed 1 base from V and 2 bases from J; junction bases left unmatched: 4. This CDR3 is 15 amino acids long. Germline CDR1 reads LNHDA; CDR2 reads SQIVND (reference sequence).